The 8 T cell receptor beta chains given below trace back to one sample, sequenced in a study of shared clonotypes between healthy human individuals (dated by TCRdb to the early 2020s). For the CD8 naive samples, CD45RO-negative cells were positively selected for CCR7, yielding a CD45RA+CCR7+ population from which TemRA cells were excluded. Library creation used the immunoSEQ multiplex PCR assay. Here the immuneACCESS table is served through TCRdb, limited to in-frame sequences with V and J called. Missing clones are a known gap in these copies; in checked studies unresolved V genes cover under half, and the rest lacks a known reason. The sample table contains hundreds of thousands of clones; only one count was recorded for roughly 98% of them. The ten largest clones capture more than 0.3% of the sample. What was sequenced was naive CD8+ T cells sorted from blood. The cell subset or site label for this specimen denotes: CD45RA+CCR7+. The receptors derive from a man aged 25-45 years in good health.

The chain links TRBV18 to TRBJ1-5; 11 bases map to TRBD1. Germline CDR1 KGHSH, CDR2 LQKENI. CDR3 length: 17 residues. The J segment lost 5 bases and the V segment lost 3 bases, leaving 9 bases of the junction unmatched. CDR3 sequence reads: CASSPSMGQGGHQPQHF. The CDR3 region has the DNA TGTGCCAGCTCACCCTCTATGGGACAGGGGGGTCATCAGCCCCAGCATTTT.

V gene TRBV15 combines with J gene TRBJ2-5; tentative D call: TRBD1 (6 bases). V gave up 2 bases and J gave up 2 bases, with 12 bases separating them. The CDR3 runs to 15 residues. The germline V gene has CDR1 LNHNV and CDR2 YYDKDF (reference sequence). CDR3 DNA sequence: TGTGCCACCAGCAGACTCTTGCAGGGGCAAGAGACCCAGTACTTC. Its translation: CATSRLLQGQETQYF.

This chain connects TRBV18 to TRBJ2-7; D unresolved. CDR3 length equals 14 residues. The V gene's germline CDR1 is KGHSH and CDR2 LQKENI. V was cut by 6 bases and J by 0 bases, with 12 bases left in between. The CDR3 sequence: CASSPARASYEQYF. DNA of the CDR3: TGTGCCAGCTCCCCAGCTAGGGCCTCCTACGAGCAGTACTTC.

The gene calls are TRBV7-9 and TRBJ2-5, with 14 bases identical to TRBD2. Trimming removed 5 bases from V and 4 bases from J; junction bases left unmatched: 12. In germline, CDR1 is SEHNR, CDR2 FQNEAQ (reference sequence). The length of the CDR3 is 18 residues. In nucleotides, the CDR3 is TGTGCCAGCAGCCCTCCCGGGACTAGCGGGAGAGATCGAGAGACCCAGTACTTC. This encodes CASSPPGTSGRDRETQYF.

The CDR3 sequence: CSVELAGEVEQFF. CDR3 in DNA: TGCAGCGTTGAGCTAGCGGGAGAGGTGGAGCAGTTCTTC. The chain recombines TRBV29-1 with TRBJ2-1; 10 bases line up with TRBD2. Germline-derived CDR1 and CDR2 are SQVTM and ANQGSEA. This CDR3 has 13 amino acids. With V trimmed by 3 bases and J by 10 bases, 6 bases remained unmatched.

The chain has TRBV27 and TRBJ2-7; D is uncertain. This CDR3 comprises 14 residues. Trimming removed 4 bases at V and 2 bases at J, with 12 bases between. Germline V CDR1 and CDR2: MNHEY, SMNVEV (reference sequence). The CDR3 DNA sequence: TGTGCCAGCAGTTCCCTGGCAGCCACCTACGAGCAGTACTTC. Translated, it gives CASSSLAATYEQYF.

This chain joins TRBV14 and TRBJ1-2; perhaps TRBD1 as D (6 bases). This CDR3 region has 15 residues. The germline V and J ends were trimmed by 1 base and 5 bases, with 14 bases remaining between them. The V gene's germline CDR1 is SGHDN and CDR2 FVKESK. CDR3 coding DNA: TGTGCCAGCAGCCAAGTCCAGGGGCTTTTGTATGGCTACACCTTC. This encodes CASSQVQGLLYGYTF.

V is TRBV11-2 and J is TRBJ2-5; D perhaps matches TRBD2 (6 bases). Trimming stripped 4 bases from V and 1 base from J, with 13 bases between. This CDR3 spans 15 amino acids. Germline loops: CDR1 SGHAT, CDR2 FQNNGV. CDR3 nucleotides: TGTGCCAGCAGCTCGACCACTAGCCCCCAAGAGACCCAGTACTTC. Its protein product is CASSSTTSPQETQYF.